These 4 T cell receptor beta chains were all obtained from the same sample, sequenced in a study of T-cell memory formation after mild COVID-19. A single record per CDR3 protein comes from TCRdb applying MiXCR to the 5' RACE reads. Here the sample spans about 16,000 distinct CDR3 sequences, around 20% being singletons. The sequenced sample consisted of PBMCs or a T cell subset sorted from them (not recorded which). These receptors all stem from a man aged 18-30 years who had mild COVID-19 (a few samples of this study predate the infection). Cell type and time point are not known.

The chain has TRBV9 and TRBJ2-7; D gene unclear. V was cut by 2 bases and J by 3 bases, with 9 bases left in between. This CDR3 has 13 residues. The germline V gene has CDR1 SGDLS and CDR2 YYNGEE. The CDR3: CASSVGPNYEQYF. CDR3 in DNA: TGTGCCAGCAGCGTTGGCCCGAACTACGAGCAGTACTTC.

This clonotype came up many times. The CDR3 reads CASTHPGQYF. The CDR3 region has the DNA TGTGCCAGCACCCACCCGGGGCAGTATTTT. The chain employs TRBV7-9 and TRBJ2-3, with no clear D. Germline-derived CDR1 and CDR2 are SEHNR and FQNEAQ (reference sequence). Between the trimmed V and J ends, which lost 7 bases and 11 bases, there was a span of 10 bases. The CDR3 has 10 amino acids.

This clonotype was detected many times. This sequence joins TRBV6-5 and TRBJ1-1, with D maybe TRBD1 (5 bases). The length of the CDR3 is 19 residues. Trimming shortened V by 0 bases and J by 1 base, and 21 bases separated the two germline ends. In germline, CDR1 is MNHEY, CDR2 SVGAGI. In nucleotides, the CDR3 is TGTGCCAGCAGTTACTCATTTGGGGCTCCAGGGTGGGGGAACACTGAAGCTTTCTTT. Translating gives CASSYSFGAPGWGNTEAFF.

This clonotype was observed a few times. The rearrangement uses TRBV10-3 and TRBJ1-6, with TRBD1 identical over 8 bases. This CDR3 has 17 residues. The junction had 7 bases not matched to a gene; V was cut back by 4 bases and J by 2 bases. Germline loops: CDR1 ENHRY, CDR2 SYGVKD. This CDR3 is CAISAMKDRAYNSPLHF. CDR3 in DNA: TGTGCCATCAGTGCCATGAAGGACAGGGCCTATAATTCACCCCTCCACTTT.